This TCR beta chain is drawn from a study of blood T cell repertoires in COVID-19. Study details: Material from acute and convalescent COVID-19 was sourced from the United States, Italy and Spain. Sample material is recorded as cDNA or gDNA derived from T cells, B-cell-depleted T cells, or PBMCs.

The repertoire was sequenced with immunoSEQ multiplex PCR; TCRdb's copy has only in-frame clones and lacks some. The table records around 200,000 clones, around nine tenths of them present only once. The germline V and J ends were trimmed by 3 bases and 1 base, with 15 bases remaining between them. From germline, CDR1 is MNHEY and CDR2 SMNVEV (reference sequence). This CDR3 comprises 16 residues. Sequenced input: peripheral blood. The rearrangement joins TRBV27 to TRBJ1-1; D may be TRBD1 (6 bases). This sequence originates from a man younger than 35 with active or convalescent COVID-19. The CDR3 is CASSFRGGPENTEAFF. Here the CDR3 DNA reads TGTGCCAGCAGTTTCCGCGGGGGGCCCGAGAACACTGAAGCTTTCTTT.